This T cell receptor beta chain was profiled in a study of CD8+CD57+ T cells in acquired aplastic anemia. Individuals selected for sequencing had exhibited CD8+CD57+ cell expansion on flow cytometry. The CDR3 is made up of 14 amino acids. Germline V gene lookup returns CDR1 LGHNA and CDR2 YSLEER. After removal of 2 bases from V and 7 bases from J, the junction contained 3 bases not matched to a gene. Study-wide results and caveats: Patients were compared with controls for CD8+ Simpson's diversity, and no significant difference emerged.

According to the study, genomic DNA was the template for TCR beta VDJ and CDR3 profiling. TCRdb reprocessed the reads with MiXCR, giving one entry per CDR3 protein. The data hold around 120,000 distinct CDR3 sequences, with roughly 40% observed a single time. In the case of this clonotype: Its target is not known.

This sequence originates from a human donor with aplastic anemia. Specimen: sorted CD4+, CD8+, or CD8+CD57+ T cells (not recorded which) from PBMCs. The rearrangement links TRBV4-3 to TRBJ2-2, with 8 bases lining up with TRBD1. The CDR3 DNA reads TGCGCCAGCAGCCAACAGGGGGCGGGCGGGGAGCTGTTTTTT. Translating it yields CASSQQGAGGELFF.